These 2 T cell receptor beta chains share one sample of origin, sequenced in a study of T cell clones after liver transplantation. Assay used: immunoSEQ multiplex PCR; TCRdb lists only in-frame clones, some missing. The table records about 6,900 clones, around three quarters of them present only once. The sample in question was CD8+ T cells from blood, obtained before liver transplant. These receptors were obtained from a human donor who received a liver transplant.

This clone has only a few counts. The chain recombines TRBV5-1 with TRBJ2-1; D might be TRBD1 or TRBD2, each matching 6 bases. V gave up 1 base and J gave up 2 bases, with 10 bases separating them. The CDR3 extends over 15 amino acids. Germline values: CDR1 SGHRS, CDR2 YFSETQ. The CDR3 sequence: CASSLSGGAYNEQFF. As DNA, the CDR3 is TGCGCCAGCAGCTTGTCCGGGGGCGCCTACAATGAGCAGTTCTTC.

This clone was picked up a small number of times. V gene TRBV7-9 combines with J gene TRBJ2-7, with D possibly matching TRBD2 (6 bases). CDR1 is SEHNR, CDR2 FQNEAQ, per germline (reference sequence). The CDR3 runs to 16 residues. Trimming shortened V by 7 bases and J by 3 bases, and 22 bases separated the two germline ends. The chain's CDR3 is CASNEGWAGTHYEQYV. CDR3 nucleotides: TGTGCCAGCAACGAGGGGTGGGCGGGGACCCACTACGAGCAGTACGTC.